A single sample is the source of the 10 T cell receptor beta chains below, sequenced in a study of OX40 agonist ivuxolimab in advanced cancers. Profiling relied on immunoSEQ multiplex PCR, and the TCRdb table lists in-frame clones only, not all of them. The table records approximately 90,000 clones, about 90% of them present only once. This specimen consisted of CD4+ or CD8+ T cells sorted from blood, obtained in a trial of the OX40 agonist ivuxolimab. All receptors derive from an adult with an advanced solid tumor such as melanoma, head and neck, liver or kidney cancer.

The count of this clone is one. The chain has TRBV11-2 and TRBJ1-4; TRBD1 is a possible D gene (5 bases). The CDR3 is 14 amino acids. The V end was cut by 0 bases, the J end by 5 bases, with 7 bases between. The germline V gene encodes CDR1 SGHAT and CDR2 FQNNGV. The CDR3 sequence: CASSLDRVNEKLFF. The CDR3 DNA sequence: TGTGCCAGCAGCTTAGACAGGGTAAATGAAAAACTGTTTTTT.

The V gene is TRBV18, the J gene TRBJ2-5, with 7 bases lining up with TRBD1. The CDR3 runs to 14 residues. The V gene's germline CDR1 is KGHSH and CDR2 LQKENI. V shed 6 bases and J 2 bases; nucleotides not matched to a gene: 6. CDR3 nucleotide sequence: TGTGCCAGCTCTCTCGGGACAGATCAAGAGACCCAGTACTTC. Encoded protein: CASSLGTDQETQYF.

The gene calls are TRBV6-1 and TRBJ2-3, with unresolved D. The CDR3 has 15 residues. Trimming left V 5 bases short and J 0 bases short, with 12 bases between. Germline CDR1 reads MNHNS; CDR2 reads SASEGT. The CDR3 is CASSPLGPSTDTQYF. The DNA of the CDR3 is TGTGCCAGCAGTCCCCTTGGCCCTAGCACAGATACGCAGTATTTT.

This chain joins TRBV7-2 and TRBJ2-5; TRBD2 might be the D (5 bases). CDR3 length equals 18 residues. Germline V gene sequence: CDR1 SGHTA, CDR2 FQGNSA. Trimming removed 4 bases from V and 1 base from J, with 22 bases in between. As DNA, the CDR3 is TGTGCCAGCAGCTCGACCCCCCCCCGGGGTAGCGTCCAAGAGACCCAGTACTTC. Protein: CASSSTPPRGSVQETQYF.

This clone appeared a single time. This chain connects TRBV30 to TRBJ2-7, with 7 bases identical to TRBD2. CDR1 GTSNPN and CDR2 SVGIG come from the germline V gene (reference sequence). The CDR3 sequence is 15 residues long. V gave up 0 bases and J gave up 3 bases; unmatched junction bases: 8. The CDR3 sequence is CAWSVLARNFYEQYF. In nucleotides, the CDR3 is TGTGCCTGGAGTGTACTAGCGAGGAATTTCTACGAGCAGTACTTC.

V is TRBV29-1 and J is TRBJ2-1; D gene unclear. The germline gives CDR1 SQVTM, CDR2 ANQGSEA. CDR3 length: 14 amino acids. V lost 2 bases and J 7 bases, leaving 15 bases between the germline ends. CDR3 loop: CSVENRRGRNEQFF. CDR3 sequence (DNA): TGCAGCGTTGAAAACCGGAGAGGTAGGAATGAGCAGTTCTTC.

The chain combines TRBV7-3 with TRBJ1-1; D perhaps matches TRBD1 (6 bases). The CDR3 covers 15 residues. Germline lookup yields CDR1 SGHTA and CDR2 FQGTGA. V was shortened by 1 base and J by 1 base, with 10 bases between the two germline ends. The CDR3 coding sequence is TGTGCCAGCAGCTTAAACCCAGGGGCGAACACTGAAGCTTTCTTT. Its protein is CASSLNPGANTEAFF.

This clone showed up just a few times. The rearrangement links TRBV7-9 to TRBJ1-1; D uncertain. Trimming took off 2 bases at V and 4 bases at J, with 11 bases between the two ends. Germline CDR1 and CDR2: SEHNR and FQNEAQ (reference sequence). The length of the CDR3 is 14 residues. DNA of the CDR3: TGTGCCAGCAGCTTAAAAGGGTCCAGCACTGAAGCTTTCTTT. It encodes CASSLKGSSTEAFF.

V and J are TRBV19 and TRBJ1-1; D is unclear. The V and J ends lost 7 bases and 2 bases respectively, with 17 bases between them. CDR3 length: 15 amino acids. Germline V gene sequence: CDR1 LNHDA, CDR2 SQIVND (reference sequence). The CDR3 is CASMPPTAANTEAFF. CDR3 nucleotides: TGTGCCAGTATGCCCCCAACGGCGGCTAACACTGAAGCTTTCTTT. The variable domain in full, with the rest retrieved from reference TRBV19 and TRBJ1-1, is DGGITQSPKYLFRKEGQNVTLSCEQNLNHDAMYWYRQDPGQGLRLIYYSQIVNDFQKGDIAEGYSVSREKKESFPLTVTSAQKNPTAFYLCASMPPTAANTEAFFGQGTRLTVV.

The CDR3 sequence is CASSGRGTGEQYF. The CDR3 region has the DNA TGTGCCAGCAGCGGGCGGGGGACGGGCGAGCAGTACTTC. The V and J genes are TRBV5-8 and TRBJ2-7; 7 nucleotides match TRBD2. Per germline, CDR1 SGHTS and CDR2 YDEGEE. The junction had 7 bases not matched to a gene; V was cut back by 4 bases and J by 6 bases. The CDR3 has 13 amino acids.